This paragraph reports one T cell receptor beta chain. Per germline, CDR1 SGDLS and CDR2 YYNGEE. With 2 bases removed from V and 2 bases from J, the gap between germline ends came to 13 bases. The CDR3 is 15 residues long. TCRdb re-derived calls from the reads in MiXCR, one entry per CDR3 protein. The sample consists of 150,000 to 200,000 distinct CDR3 sequences, under 25% of them appearing once. This entry is derived from a study of T cell repertoires in cytomegalovirus infection. Overall study context: Public TCR beta signatures were indicative of both CMV infection and a matching HLA type.

The sample consisted of PBMCs. The receptor's source is a human donor in good health (CMV status not recorded). Some clones in this sample may be carry-over from other donors' samples. The chain links TRBV9 to TRBJ1-1; a possible D gene is TRBD1 (5 bases). The CDR3 sequence is CASSVKGTGNTEAFF. DNA of the CDR3: TGTGCCAGCAGCGTTAAGGGGACGGGAAACACTGAAGCTTTCTTT.